These T cell receptor beta chains were read from a single sample in a study of neurological immune-mediated disorders. In TCRdb, the 5' RACE reads were re-called with MiXCR into one record per CDR3 protein. The sample has some 57,000 distinct CDR3 sequences, about 3.4% seen once. Sequenced sample: PBMCs. The receptors shown here come from a woman aged 55-70 years with multiple sclerosis. Both conserved end residues are part of each CDR3. The order of the fields is V gene, D gene, clone size, J gene, CDR3 DNA, CDR3 protein. D genes are given only for firm matches. The size field reads how often the clone was seen (once, few, many) or a class if it is expanded.

>TRBV20-1|TRBD1|many|TRBJ1-2
TGCAGTGCCGACCCGGGACAGGGAGGGAACAATGGCTACACCTTC
CSADPGQGGNNGYTF
>TRBV29-1|TRBD2|many|TRBJ2-1
TGCAGCGTACTACTAGCGGGAGGCTCCTACAATGAGCAGTTCTTC
CSVLLAGGSYNEQFF
>TRBV3-1|-|many|TRBJ2-1
TGTGCCAGCAGCCAACGGTTGGGGAAACAGTTCTTC
CASSQRLGKQFF
>TRBV3-1|-|many|TRBJ1-4
TGTGCCAGCAGCCCCACAGACGAAAAACTGTTTTTT
CASSPTDEKLFF
>TRBV7-9|-|many|TRBJ2-5
TGTGCCAGCAGCTCGCCCGACTGGAAAGAGACCCAGTACTTC
CASSSPDWKETQYF
>TRBV11-2|-|many|TRBJ2-1
TGTGCCAGCAGCTTATTCTTCGGTTGGGGCTCCTACAATGAGCAGTTCTTC
CASSLFFGWGSYNEQFF
>TRBV5-1|-|many|TRBJ2-1
TGCGCCAGCAGCTTGGGCAGGGCTCGGAGCTCCTACAATGAGCAGTTCTTC
CASSLGRARSSYNEQFF
>TRBV28|-|many|TRBJ2-7
TGTGCCAGCAGTACAGGGCCCTACGAGCAGTACTTC
CASSTGPYEQYF
>TRBV5-1|-|many|TRBJ1-1
TGCGCCAGCAGCCTAGTTGCTGGGCCGAACACTGAAGCTTTCTTT
CASSLVAGPNTEAFF
>TRBV7-2|-|many|TRBJ1-1
TGTGCCAGCCGCGGAGTTCATAGGTCTGAAGCTTTCTTT
CASRGVHRSEAFF
>TRBV4-3|TRBD1|few|TRBJ2-2
TGCGCCAGCAGCCAAAGGGACAGGGATGGCGGGGAGCTGTTTTTT
CASSQRDRDGGELFF
>TRBV2|-|many|TRBJ2-2
TGTGCCAGCAGTCCGGACAGCACCGGGGAGCTGTTTTTT
CASSPDSTGELFF
>TRBV4-1|TRBD2|many|TRBJ2-7
TGCGCCAGCAGCCAAACTAGCGGGCTCTCCTACGAGCAGTACTTC
CASSQTSGLSYEQYF
>TRBV19|-|many|TRBJ2-1
TGTGCCAGTAGCCGGGACTTCATCAATGAGCAGTTCTTC
CASSRDFINEQFF
>TRBV29-1|-|few|TRBJ2-5
TGCAGCGTCAGAGACGGGACTTTCCAAGAGACCCAGTACTTC
CSVRDGTFQETQYF
>TRBV9|TRBD1|many|TRBJ1-4
TGTGCCAGCAGCACGACGACAGGGTATAATGAAAAACTGTTTTTT
CASSTTTGYNEKLFF
>TRBV16|TRBD1|many|TRBJ2-1
TGTGCCAGCAGCCAATCGACAGGGCTATACAATGAGCAGTTCTTC
CASSQSTGLYNEQFF